Below, one T cell receptor beta chain is given with its context. This specimen belongs to a study of CD8+ T cells in alopecia areata. The V gene lost 4 bases and the J gene lost 4 bases, with 13 bases spanning the gap. The CDR3 spans 14 residues. Germline CDR1 is SNHLY and CDR2 is FYNNEI. After isolation, RNA underwent reverse transcription to generate cDNA as the sequencing template. The method was immunoSEQ multiplex PCR; TCRdb's version includes in-frame clones alone and lacks a portion of them. The sample includes about 300,000 clones, 58% of them seen just once. Described treatment: oral pan-JAK inhibitor, 5-10 mg twice daily.

The chain employs TRBV2 and TRBJ2-5; a weak D match, TRBD1 (5 bases). The source was CD4+ T cells sorted from blood, collected at week 24, from a patient treated with tofacitinib. This TCR was recovered from a human donor with alopecia areata. The CDR3 reads CASSVQGRRETQYF. The CDR3 DNA sequence: TGTGCCAGCAGTGTCCAGGGTCGACGAGAGACCCAGTACTTC. Full variable domain (remainder filled in from reference TRBV2 and TRBJ2-5): EPEVTQTPSHQVTQMGQEVILRCVPISNHLYFYWYRQILGQKVEFLVSFYNNEISEKSEIFDDQFSVERPDGSNFTLKIRSTKLEDSAMYFCASSVQGRRETQYFGPGTRLLVL.